Following are 27 T cell receptor beta chains from one sample sequenced in a study of cytomegalovirus exposure and HLA in healthy donors. PCR involved 60 Vbeta and 13 Jbeta primers. The assay was immunoSEQ multiplex PCR, and TCRdb's table has in-frame clones only and misses some. Counted here are about 190,000 clones, approximately 87% occurring once; the ten biggest clones make up 1.3%. The source material was PBMCs. The receptors stem from a man aged 25 to 40 in good health and CMV-seronegative.

The chain employs TRBV9 and TRBJ2-7; TRBD2 aligns across 7 bases. This CDR3 contains 14 residues. Germline CDR1 SGDLS, CDR2 YYNGEE. V dropped 4 bases and J dropped 3; count of bases not matched to a gene: 7. Written as DNA, the CDR3 is TGTGCCAGCAGCCCCGGACTAGATAACTACGAGCAGTACTTC. As protein: CASSPGLDNYEQYF.

In DNA form, the CDR3 reads TGTGCCAGCAGTGAACGTTTGGCGCGGCCCGGGGAGCTGTTTTTT. It encodes CASSERLARPGELFF. J is TRBJ2-2 and V is TRBV6-1; D not resolved. Between the trimmed V and J ends, which lost 2 bases and 6 bases, there was a span of 13 bases. The CDR3 length is 15 residues. Germline assignment: CDR1 MNHNS and CDR2 SASEGT.

The chain has TRBV7-6 and TRBJ1-6; 7 bases are shared with TRBD1. The CDR3 runs 14 residues. After removal of 6 bases from V and 6 bases from J, the junction contained 5 bases not matched to a gene. Germline CDR1 reads SGHVS; CDR2 reads FNYEAQ. This CDR3 reads CASSSRDSNSPLHF. DNA for the CDR3: TGTGCCAGCAGTTCTCGGGACAGTAATTCACCCCTCCACTTT.

The rearrangement links TRBV5-1 to TRBJ2-3; TRBD2 agrees at 10 bases. V shed 2 bases and J 4 bases; nucleotides not matched to a gene: 4. The CDR3 is 15 residues long. The germline V gene encodes CDR1 SGHRS and CDR2 YFSETQ. The CDR3 spells CASSFFGTSADTQYF. In nucleotides, the CDR3 is TGCGCCAGCAGCTTTTTTGGGACTAGCGCAGATACGCAGTATTTT.

Turning to this clone: The junction departs from the called germline gene at one end, perhaps through a read error. This chain links TRBV7-7 with TRBJ2-7, with TRBD1 identical over 7 bases. Germline V gene data show CDR1 as SSHAT and CDR2 as FNYEAQ (reference sequence). The CDR3 sequence is 13 residues long. This CDR3 reads CASSSRQGHEQYF. The CDR3 DNA is TGTGCTAGCAGCTCTCGACAGGGCCACGAGCAGTACTTC.

The chain links TRBV30 to TRBJ1-1; 11 positions agree with TRBD1. The V gene end was trimmed by 4 bases and the J gene end by 0 bases; junction bases not matched to a gene: 7. CDR1 and CDR2 from the germline V gene are GTSNPN and SVGIG (reference sequence). The CDR3 is made up of 16 amino acids. The CDR3 DNA sequence: TGTGCCTGGACCTCCGGGACAGGGGGGGTGAACACTGAAGCTTTCTTT. It codes for CAWTSGTGGVNTEAFF.

This chain joins TRBV2 and TRBJ2-7, with 9 bases identical to TRBD1. The V segment lost 5 bases and the J segment 3 bases; nucleotides outside the gene matches: 5. Germline-derived CDR1 and CDR2 are SNHLY and FYNNEI. This CDR3 is built from 14 residues. The CDR3 region is CASSSQGANYEQYF. As DNA, the CDR3 is TGTGCCAGCAGTTCACAGGGGGCGAACTACGAGCAGTACTTC.

The chain joins TRBV19 to TRBJ2-1; TRBD2 matches 12 bases. V was clipped by 4 bases and J by 6 bases; unmatched bases: 7. Germline values: CDR1 LNHDA, CDR2 SQIVND (reference sequence). CDR3 length: 16 amino acids. The CDR3 is CASSTLAGGRSNEQFF. DNA for the CDR3: TGTGCCAGTAGTACTCTAGCGGGGGGGCGCAGCAATGAGCAGTTCTTC.

The V and J genes are TRBV7-6 and TRBJ1-4; no clear D gene. The germline CDR1 and CDR2 sequences are SGHVS and FNYEAQ. V lost 4 bases and J 11 bases, leaving 26 bases between the germline ends. The CDR3 length is 17 residues. The CDR3 reads CASSSKAGGGALVKLFF. Here the CDR3 DNA reads TGTGCCAGCAGCTCCAAGGCTGGCGGAGGAGCTCTGGTCAAACTGTTTTTT.

This clone was counted only a few times. V and J are TRBV5-1 and TRBJ2-2; D remains unclear. The CDR3 covers 13 residues. Trimming cost V 0 bases and J 4 bases, with 4 bases left between them. Germline CDR1 SGHRS, CDR2 YFSETQ. The CDR3 bases are TGCGCCAGCAGCTTGGCGGGCACCGGGGAGCTGTTTTTT. Its protein is CASSLAGTGELFF.

This chain links TRBV2 with TRBJ2-7; D is perhaps TRBD1 (5 bases). In germline, CDR1 is SNHLY, CDR2 FYNNEI. Trimming removed 4 bases at V and 0 bases at J, with 10 bases between. The CDR3 has 14 amino acids. Here the CDR3 DNA reads TGTGCCAGCAGTGTACAGGTTAGCTCCTACGAGCAGTACTTC. Encoded protein: CASSVQVSSYEQYF.

The chain has TRBV5-1 and TRBJ2-5; TRBD2 matches 7 bases. The CDR3 covers 17 residues. Trimming at V came to 4 bases and at J to 1 base, leaving 13 bases not matched to a gene. Germline CDR1 is SGHRS and CDR2 is YFSETQ. The CDR3: CASSLPPAGLVQETQYF. The DNA for the CDR3 is TGCGCCAGCAGCCTGCCGCCGGCTGGACTAGTCCAAGAGACCCAGTACTTC.

This sequence joins TRBV6-6 and TRBJ1-2, with TRBD1 as a possible D gene (6 bases). The length of the CDR3 is 13 residues. Between the trimmed V and J ends, which lost 5 bases and 2 bases, there was a span of 9 bases. CDR1 MNHNY and CDR2 SVGAGI come from the germline V gene (reference sequence). The CDR3 nucleotides read TGTGCCAGCAGTCCGGACAGAAACTATGGCTACACCTTC. It codes for CASSPDRNYGYTF.

The chain is built from TRBV29-1 and TRBJ1-1, with 7 bases that match TRBD1. The germline V gene has CDR1 SQVTM and CDR2 ANQGSEA. Trimming at V came to 3 bases and at J to 0 bases, leaving 1 base not matched to a gene. The CDR3 spans 13 residues. CDR3 bases: TGCAGCGTTGATACAGGGGTGAACACTGAAGCTTTCTTT. Translated: CSVDTGVNTEAFF.

The J gene is TRBJ1-3, the V gene TRBV5-6; D perhaps matches TRBD1 (5 bases). V was pared by 0 bases and J by 1 base, with 5 bases between. Germline loops: CDR1 SGHDT, CDR2 YYEEEE. This CDR3 is built from 14 residues. CDR3 protein: CASSLDRSGNTIYF. The CDR3 nucleotides read TGTGCCAGCAGCTTGGACAGGTCTGGAAACACCATATATTTT.

The CDR3 DNA reads as TGTGCCAGCAGCCCGGACAGGGTGAACACTGAAGCTTTCTTT. Protein sequence: CASSPDRVNTEAFF. The chain uses TRBV7-9 and TRBJ1-1, with 8 bases that match TRBD1. The germline CDR1 and CDR2 sequences are SEHNR and FQNEAQ (reference sequence). V was clipped by 5 bases and J by 0 bases; unmatched bases: 2. The CDR3 length is 14 residues. The variable domain in full, with the rest retrieved from reference TRBV7-9 and TRBJ1-1, is DTGVSQNPRHKITKRGQNVTFRCDPISEHNRLYWYRQTLGQGPEFLTYFQNEAQLEKSRLLSDRFSAERPKGSFSTLEIQRTEQGDSAMYLCASSPDRVNTEAFFGQGTRLTVV.

CDR3 region: CASSQDRVEAGGAGYGYTF. In DNA form, the CDR3 reads TGCGCCAGCAGCCAAGATCGGGTGGAGGCAGGGGGTGCGGGCTATGGCTACACCTTC. V is TRBV4-1 and J is TRBJ1-2, with 7 bases aligning to TRBD1. Trimming removed 0 bases from V and 4 bases from J; junction bases left unmatched: 17. The length of the CDR3 is 19 residues. Germline values: CDR1 MGHRA, CDR2 YSYEKL.

This clone was observed once. The chain uses TRBV6-5 and TRBJ2-1; perhaps TRBD2 as D (6 bases). Germline lookup yields CDR1 MNHEY and CDR2 SVGAGI. With 2 bases removed from V and 0 bases from J, the gap between germline ends came to 11 bases. The CDR3 spans 16 residues. CDR3 sequence: CASSYGTASSYNEQFF. The CDR3 nucleotides read TGTGCCAGCAGTTACGGGACTGCGAGCTCCTACAATGAGCAGTTCTTC.

The chain employs TRBV6-1 and TRBJ2-1, with TRBD2 matching over 8 bases. This CDR3 spans 16 amino acids. V trimming: 3 bases; J trimming: 0 bases; junction bases outside the gene matches: 4. Per the germline V gene, CDR1 is MNHNS and CDR2 is SASEGT. The CDR3 protein is CASSEREDHSYNEQFF. DNA of the CDR3: TGTGCCAGCAGTGAGCGGGAGGATCACTCCTACAATGAGCAGTTCTTC.

This chain uses TRBV6-6 with TRBJ1-5; D not certain. Trimming removed 2 bases from V and 0 bases from J, with 5 bases in between. Germline loops: CDR1 MNHNY, CDR2 SVGAGI (reference sequence). The CDR3 is 14 residues long. The CDR3 reads CASSYAYSNQPQHF. For the CDR3, the DNA is TGTGCCAGCAGTTACGCCTATAGCAATCAGCCCCAGCATTTT.

The chain couples TRBV27 to TRBJ2-1; TRBD1 might be the D (6 bases). The V gene lost 6 bases and the J gene lost 5 bases, with 17 bases spanning the gap. The CDR3 has 15 amino acids. Germline CDR1 reads MNHEY; CDR2 reads SMNVEV (reference sequence). The CDR3 protein is CASRGAFSPHNEQFF. The CDR3 coding sequence is TGTGCCAGCAGGGGGGCCTTCTCCCCCCACAATGAGCAGTTCTTC.

Comment on this clone: The junction and the germline gene differ at one end; a read error may be behind it. In DNA, the CDR3 is TGTACCAGCAGTGATAGCGGGGGGGCCAGGGAGACCCAGTACTTC. Protein: CTSSDSGGARETQYF. V usage is TRBV2 and J usage is TRBJ2-5, with 11 bases aligning to TRBD2. Germline V gene lookup returns CDR1 SNHLY and CDR2 FYNNEI. The CDR3 has 15 residues.

A remark on this clone: A much bigger clone sits one base away, suggesting this may be a read error. The chain couples TRBV7-8 to TRBJ1-5, with D hard to call. The CDR3 sequence is 15 residues long. Looked up from germline, CDR1 is SGHVS and CDR2 is FQNEAQ. Trimming left V 1 base short and J 0 bases short, with 7 bases between. CDR3 in DNA: TGTGCCAGCAGCTTAGGAGGTTATAGCAATCAGCCCCAGCATTTT. It translates to CASSLGGYSNQPQHF.

The chain is built from TRBV6-5 and TRBJ1-4, with 8 positions matching TRBD1. Trimming at V came to 4 bases and at J to 4 bases, leaving 2 bases not matched to a gene. CDR3 size: 14 residues. Germline V gene data show CDR1 as MNHEY and CDR2 as SVGAGI. The DNA for the CDR3 is TGTGCCAGCAGTTTAGACAGGGGTAATGAAAAACTGTTTTTT. Translating it yields CASSLDRGNEKLFF.

The chain joins TRBV5-8 to TRBJ2-7, with TRBD2 identical over 7 bases. The CDR3 has 15 residues. Germline V gives CDR1 SGHTS, CDR2 YDEGEE. V lost 6 bases, J lost 0 bases, and 9 bases stayed unmatched. CDR3 coding DNA: TGTGCCAGCAACCCCCTCGGGGGGAGCTCCTACGAGCAGTACTTC. Translated, it gives CASNPLGGSSYEQYF.

On this clone itself: Relative to the germline gene, one junction end is altered; a read error may explain this. The V call is TRBV7-9, the J call TRBJ2-6, with D perhaps matching TRBD1 (5 bases). CDR1 is SEHNR, CDR2 FQNEAQ, per germline (reference sequence). This CDR3 contains 14 residues. The CDR3 loop is CASSLVSGANGLTF. The CDR3 DNA follows: TGTGCCAGCAGCTTGGTCTCTGGGGCCAACGGCCTGACTTTC.

This chain joins TRBV5-5 and TRBJ2-5; D is possibly TRBD2 (6 bases). The CDR3 is 13 amino acids. Trimming removed 4 bases from V and 5 bases from J, with 12 bases in between. Germline V gene sequence: CDR1 SGHKS, CDR2 YYEKEE (reference sequence). The CDR3 nucleotides are TGTGCCAGCAGCCCGGAGGGACTCGAGACCCAGTACTTC. This sequence encodes CASSPEGLETQYF. Combining the CDR3 with reference TRBV5-5 and TRBJ2-5 gives the whole variable domain DAGVTQSPTHLIKTRGQQVTLRCSPISGHKSVSWYQQVLGQGPQFIFQYYEKEERGRGNFPDRFSARQFPNYSSELNVNALLLGDSALYLCASSPEGLETQYFGPGTRLLVL.